A single sample is the source of the 2 T cell receptor beta chains below, sequenced in a study of identical twins. TCRdb re-called the 5' RACE reads with MiXCR, one entry per CDR3 protein. The sample yields roughly 190,000 distinct CDR3 sequences, 15% seen once. This sample also belongs to another study, concerning T cells expressing NK-cell markers.

The sequenced sample consisted of CD8+ T cells sorted from blood. These receptors all come from a woman younger than 35 in good health.

This clonotype turned up a few times. The chain joins TRBV9 to TRBJ2-7; TRBD2 matches at 7 bases. Germline CDR1 is SGDLS and CDR2 is YYNGEE. The CDR3 consists of 16 residues. V lost 4 bases to trimming and J lost 7 bases; unmatched junction nucleotides: 17. In DNA, the CDR3 is TGTGCCAGCAGCCCTCGCCGAGGGGAGGGGTTAGGGGAGCAGTACTTC. It encodes CASSPRRGEGLGEQYF.

This clonotype was counted between two and nine times. J is TRBJ2-3 and V is TRBV29-1, with D possibly being TRBD2 (7 bases). The CDR3 is 16 amino acids. V lost 4 bases and J lost 10, with 27 bases in between. Germline CDR1 is SQVTM and CDR2 is ANQGSEA. The CDR3 coding sequence is TGCAGCGTTGGCTTTGGCGGGGGCATGATGAGTGACGCGCAGTATTTT. Its translation is CSVGFGGGMMSDAQYF.